One and the same sample provided the 12 T cell receptor beta chains below, sequenced in a study of vaccination and CD4 T cells after COVID-19. Oncomine TCR Beta short-read sequencing was applied to DNA from cultured CD4+ T cells. Each CDR3 protein gets one entry after TCRdb re-called the PCR reads with MiXCR. The table records about 19,000 distinct CDR3 sequences, approximately 37% of them present only once. These receptors are not linked to any known antigen. The treatment was: approximately nine-day PBMC culture with coronavirus spike peptide pools or control peptides (ViraFEST assay). Input material: cultured CD4+ T cells from blood. The receptors stem from a human donor with COVID-19.

This clonotype was detected only a few times. The genes are TRBV27 and TRBJ1-6; D may be TRBD1 (5 bases). V dropped 0 bases and J dropped 5 bases, with 8 bases sitting between them. In germline, CDR1 is MNHEY, CDR2 SMNVEV (reference sequence). The CDR3 covers 15 residues. This CDR3 is CASSLSRQNNSPLHF. In DNA, the CDR3 is TGTGCCAGCAGTTTATCGAGACAGAATAATTCACCCCTCCACTTT.

The CDR3: CASSPRQGMTDTQYF. CDR3 DNA: TGTGCCAGCAGCCCCAGACAGGGAATGACAGATACGCAGTATTTT. The chain has TRBV7-8 and TRBJ2-3, with TRBD1 matching 7 bases. V was pared by 5 bases and J by 3 bases, with 8 bases of the junction left unmatched. CDR1 and CDR2 from the germline V gene are SGHVS and FQNEAQ. The CDR3 sequence is 15 residues long.

J is TRBJ1-2 and V is TRBV10-1; 7 positions agree with TRBD1. The trim removed 6 bases at V and 3 bases at J, leaving 19 bases unmatched. The CDR3 covers 18 residues. Germline assignment: CDR1 WNHNN and CDR2 SYGVQD (reference sequence). CDR3 residues: CASSLTVPDRRTDYGYTF. The CDR3 DNA sequence: TGCGCCAGCAGCCTAACCGTTCCGGACAGGCGGACTGACTATGGCTACACCTTC.

This sequence joins TRBV7-2 and TRBJ1-4; D is ambiguous. Looked up from germline, CDR1 is SGHTA and CDR2 is FQGNSA. Deletions cut 4 bases from V and 0 bases from J, with 9 bases between. The CDR3 covers 15 residues. The CDR3 reads CASSSDGSTNEKLFF. The CDR3 DNA is TGTGCCAGCAGCTCAGACGGTTCAACTAATGAAAAACTGTTTTTT.

This sequence joins TRBV28 and TRBJ2-4; D remains unclear. In germline, CDR1 is MDHEN, CDR2 SYDVKM. Trimming removed 5 bases at V and 10 bases at J, with 15 bases between. The CDR3 has 13 amino acids. CDR3 coding DNA: TGTGCCAGCAGTGCCCCGGACGGCAAGATTCAGTACTTC. Amino acid sequence: CASSAPDGKIQYF.

The rearrangement uses TRBV28 and TRBJ1-2; D possibly corresponds to TRBD1 (6 bases). There are 14 residues in the CDR3. The germline V gene has CDR1 MDHEN and CDR2 SYDVKM. Trimming cost V 6 bases and J 2 bases, with 13 bases left between them. This chain's CDR3 is CASRDSVLNYGYTF. DNA of the CDR3: TGTGCCAGCAGGGACAGCGTTCTAAACTATGGCTACACCTTC.

In its sample, this clonotype was seen a few times. This chain joins TRBV7-2 and TRBJ2-7, with 7 bases that match TRBD2. The junction had 7 bases not matched to a gene; V was cut back by 5 bases and J by 3 bases. Germline V gives CDR1 SGHTA, CDR2 FQGNSA. The CDR3 totals 14 residues. Written as DNA, the CDR3 is TGTGCCAGCAGCCCCGGGACTACCTACTACGAGCAGTACTTC. Translated, it gives CASSPGTTYYEQYF.

This clonotype is a singleton in its sample. The chain combines TRBV29-1 with TRBJ2-5; the D gene is possibly TRBD1 (6 bases). Germline CDR1 is SQVTM and CDR2 is ANQGSEA. The V and J ends lost 7 bases and 5 bases respectively, with 14 bases between them. CDR3 length equals 12 residues. The CDR3 DNA sequence: TGCAGCGCCGCAGGGGCAGAGGAGACCCAGTACTTC. Its protein is CSAAGAEETQYF.

This clonotype was seen only a few times. The gene calls are TRBV7-8 and TRBJ1-2; TRBD1 agrees at 9 bases. V was pared by 1 base and J by 4 bases, with 10 bases of the junction left unmatched. CDR1 and CDR2 from the germline V gene are SGHVS and FQNEAQ. The CDR3 consists of 17 residues. For the CDR3, the DNA is TGTGCCAGCAGCTTAGGAAGCCTGGGACAGGGAAGCTATGGCTACACCTTC. Its protein is CASSLGSLGQGSYGYTF.

V is TRBV12-3 or TRBV12-4 and J is TRBJ1-1, with D unresolved. V was cut by 9 bases and J by 2 bases, with 13 bases left in between. The CDR3 is 13 residues long. The CDR3 DNA sequence: TGTGCCAGTCTAACGAGACCAAACACTGAAGCTTTCTTT. As protein: CASLTRPNTEAFF.

The V and J genes are TRBV10-3 and TRBJ2-5, with D possibly matching TRBD1 (5 bases). The germline V gene has CDR1 ENHRY and CDR2 SYGVKD. CDR3 length: 13 amino acids. Trimming took off 7 bases at V and 1 base at J, with 10 bases between the two ends. The CDR3 bases are TGTGCCATCAAAGGGGCTCCCCAAGAGACCCAGTACTTC. Amino acids: CAIKGAPQETQYF.

The chain carries TRBV30 and TRBJ1-1; D gene ambiguous. V lost 3 bases and J 5 bases, leaving 10 bases between the germline ends. This CDR3 contains 12 residues. The germline V gene encodes CDR1 GTSNPN and CDR2 SVGIG (reference sequence). The CDR3 sequence: CAWRGSVTEAFF. Here the CDR3 DNA reads TGTGCCTGGAGGGGGTCGGTGACTGAAGCTTTCTTT.